The clone carrying this TCR beta chain was counted ten times or more. Its antigen is not identified. These data originate in a study of T-cell reconstitution after alpha-beta-depleted transplantation in children. Findings and caveats of the study: Roughly two months post-transplant, alpha-beta T cells reportedly originated from several hundred graft clones that had expanded. It was surviving recipient T cells and thymic progenitors that gave some patients high TCRbeta diversity at day 60.

Unique molecular identifiers were incorporated when the TCRbeta library was constructed. TCRdb reprocessed the PCR reads via MiXCR and lists one record per CDR3 protein. The table has 200,000 or so distinct CDR3 sequences, roughly 6.3% seen once; the top ten hold just over 4.5%. The CDR3 sequence is 15 residues long. CDR1 and CDR2 (germline): SGHRS, YFSETQ. Trimming stripped 4 bases from V and 5 bases from J, with 16 bases between. The V gene is TRBV5-1, the J gene TRBJ2-1; D is uncertain. This TCR was recovered from a girl under three years old with combined immunodeficiency, due to receive a stem cell transplant. Source: PBMCs, taken before TCRalphabeta/CD19-depleted stem cell transplant. The CDR3: CASSPLGPGNNEQFF. CDR3 bases: TGCGCCAGCAGCCCGTTAGGCCCTGGTAACAATGAGCAGTTCTTC. The variable domain in full, with the rest retrieved from reference TRBV5-1 and TRBJ2-1, is KAGVTQTPRYLIKTRGQQVTLSCSPISGHRSVSWYQQTPGQGLQFLFEYFSETQRNKGNFPGRFSGRQFSNSRSEMNVSTLELGDSALYLCASSPLGPGNNEQFFGPGTRLTVL.